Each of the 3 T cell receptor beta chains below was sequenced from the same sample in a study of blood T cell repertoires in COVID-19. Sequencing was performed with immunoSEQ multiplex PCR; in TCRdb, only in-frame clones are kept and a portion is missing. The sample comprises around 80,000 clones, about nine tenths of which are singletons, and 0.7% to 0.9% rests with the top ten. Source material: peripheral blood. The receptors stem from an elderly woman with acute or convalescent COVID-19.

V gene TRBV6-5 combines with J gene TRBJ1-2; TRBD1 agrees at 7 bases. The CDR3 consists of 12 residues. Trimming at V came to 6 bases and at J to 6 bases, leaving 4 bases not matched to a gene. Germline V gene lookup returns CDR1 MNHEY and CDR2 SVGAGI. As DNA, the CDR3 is TGTGCCAGCAGCCTACAGGGGCATGGCTACACCTTC. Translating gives CASSLQGHGYTF.

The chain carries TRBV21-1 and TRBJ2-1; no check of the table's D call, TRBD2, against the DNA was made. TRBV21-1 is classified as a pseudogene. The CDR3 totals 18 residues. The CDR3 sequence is CASGQALAGLCDGNEQFF. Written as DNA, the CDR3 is TGTGCCAGCGGTCAGGCACTAGCGGGTCTATGCGATGGGAATGAGCAGTTCTTC.

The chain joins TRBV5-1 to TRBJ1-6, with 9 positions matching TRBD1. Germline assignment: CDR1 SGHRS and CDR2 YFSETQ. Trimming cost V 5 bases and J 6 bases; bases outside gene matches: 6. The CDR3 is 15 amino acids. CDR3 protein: CASRFTGGSNSPLHF. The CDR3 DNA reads TGCGCCAGCAGATTTACAGGGGGCTCTAATTCACCCCTCCACTTT.